The sequence of this T cell receptor (beta chain) was determined in a study of control samples from healthy donors and cancer patients. Measured with immunoSEQ multiplex PCR; TCRdb has only the in-frame clones, and not every one. There are some 410,000 clones in the sample; approximately 90% occur only once, and 5% to 8% lies in the top ten. There are 15 residues in the CDR3. Per the germline V gene, CDR1 is SGHTA and CDR2 is FQGNSA. Trimming cost V 1 base and J 5 bases, with 11 bases left between them. This clonotype was obtained from a man between 35 and 55 years old with head and neck cancer. V usage is TRBV7-2 and J usage is TRBJ2-2; D perhaps matches TRBD2 (6 bases). The sample taken for sequencing was PBMCs. CDR3 in amino acids: CASSLVIGTTGELFF. Written as DNA, the CDR3 is TGTGCCAGCAGCTTAGTAATAGGGACTACCGGGGAGCTGTTTTTT. The full variable domain, its missing parts supplied by reference TRBV7-2 and TRBJ2-2, is GAGVSQSPSNKVTEKGKDVELRCDPISGHTALYWYRQSLGQGLEFLIYFQGNSAPDKSGLPSDRFSAERTGGSVSTLTIQRTQQEDSAVYLCASSLVIGTTGELFFGEGSRLTVL.